This TCR beta chain was identified during a study of blood T cell repertoires in COVID-19. Whole-study context: Material from acute and convalescent COVID-19 was sourced from the United States, Italy and Spain. PBMCs, B-cell-depleted T cells, or T cells were the source of the cDNA or gDNA that made up the material.

Authors' analysis steps: Nucleated cell counts were estimated from reference gene primer amplification. Sequencing was performed with immunoSEQ multiplex PCR; in TCRdb, only in-frame clones are kept and a portion is missing. V, J and clone size derive from that table, while D and trimming were established from the DNA sequence. The sample records approximately 120,000 clones, around 89% being singletons. Sequenced: peripheral blood. The receptor was derived from a man aged 45-65 years with acute or convalescent COVID-19.

The CDR3 region is CASSFLRASREQYF. Written as DNA, the CDR3 is TGTGCCAGCAGCTTCCTCAGGGCCTCAAGGGAGCAGTACTTC. V gene TRBV7-2 combines with J gene TRBJ2-7, with D possibly matching TRBD1 (5 bases). Trimming took off 3 bases at V and 7 bases at J, with 16 bases between the two ends. Germline CDR1 reads SGHTA; CDR2 reads FQGNSA. The CDR3 is 14 amino acids. The full variable domain, completed using reference TRBV7-2 and TRBJ2-7, is GAGVSQSPSNKVTEKGKDVELRCDPISGHTALYWYRQSLGQGLEFLIYFQGNSAPDKSGLPSDRFSAERTGGSVSTLTIQRTQQEDSAVYLCASSFLRASREQYFGPGTRLTVT.